The 19 T cell receptor beta chains below were found in one sample sequenced in a study of metastatic and nonmetastatic thyroid tumors. TCRdb recomputed clones from the PCR reads via MiXCR. The top ten hold about 9.1% of the sample, which has over 8,500 clones, 20% to 30% seen once. All patients reached thyroid surgery having received no treatment beforehand. Material for sequencing was tumor tissue. The source is a female donor with papillary thyroid cancer or a benign thyroid nodule (not recorded which). Some clones in this sample may be carry-over from other donors' samples.

The chain employs TRBV7-2 and TRBJ1-2; D gene uncertain. Germline V gives CDR1 SGHTA, CDR2 FQGNSA. Trimming took 4 bases from V and 2 from J, leaving 8 bases between them. CDR3 length equals 13 residues. Here the CDR3 reads CASSSGNNYGYTF. CDR3 DNA sequence: TGTGCCAGCAGCTCAGGCAACAACTATGGCTACACCTTC.

The chain employs TRBV10-2 and TRBJ1-6, with 9 bases fitting TRBD1. The CDR3 is 14 residues long. Germline CDR1 and CDR2: WSHSY and SAAADI. The V gene end was trimmed by 7 bases and the J gene end by 10 bases; junction bases not matched to a gene: 8. In DNA form, the CDR3 reads TGCGCCAGCAAGTTGGGACAGGGAGGGTCACCCCTCCACTTT. Translating gives CASKLGQGGSPLHF.

The V and J genes are TRBV27 and TRBJ2-1; D gene ambiguous. CDR3 length: 14 residues. Trimming took off 2 bases at V and 0 bases at J, with 5 bases between the two ends. Germline lookup yields CDR1 MNHEY and CDR2 SMNVEV (reference sequence). The CDR3 region has the DNA TGTGCCAGCAGTTTACCTGGCTCCTACAATGAGCAGTTCTTC. Amino acid sequence: CASSLPGSYNEQFF.

The chain combines TRBV27 with TRBJ2-7, with D possibly TRBD2 on 7 matching bases. Germline V lookup: CDR1 MNHEY, CDR2 SMNVEV (reference sequence). The CDR3 runs 15 residues. The V end lost 7 bases, the J end lost 0 bases, and 16 bases lay between the germline ends. This CDR3 reads CASKRTAGHSYEQYF. As DNA, the CDR3 is TGTGCCAGCAAACGTACAGCGGGACACTCCTACGAGCAGTACTTC.

This clone has more than one count but fewer than ten. A much larger clone is a single base away; this may be a read error. The CDR3 DNA sequence: TGTGCCGGCAGCCACTCTCCACGCGGGGATACGCAGTATTTT. This encodes CAGSHSPRGDTQYF. The V gene is TRBV4-2, the J gene TRBJ2-3, with TRBD2 as a possible D gene (5 bases). The CDR3 extends over 14 amino acids. The germline CDR1 and CDR2 sequences are LGHNA and YNFKEQ.

The chain uses TRBV6-1 and TRBJ1-2, with 12 nucleotides matching TRBD1. Germline V gives CDR1 MNHNS, CDR2 SASEGT. The junction had 2 bases not matched to a gene; V was cut back by 5 bases and J by 7 bases. The CDR3 contains 13 residues. The CDR3 sequence: CASSWDRGLGYTF. CDR3 in DNA: TGTGCCAGCAGTTGGGACAGGGGGCTTGGCTACACCTTC.

This clone came up a few times. The J gene is TRBJ1-5, the V gene TRBV28; 7 bases line up with TRBD1. The V and J ends lost 2 bases and 5 bases, in that order; junction bases with no gene match: 6. Germline V gene data show CDR1 as MDHEN and CDR2 as SYDVKM. The CDR3 is 15 residues long. The CDR3 spells CASSLVSGGYQPQHF. The CDR3 DNA reads as TGTGCCAGCAGTTTAGTATCAGGGGGGTATCAGCCCCAGCATTTT.

V gene TRBV6-1 combines with J gene TRBJ1-1; TRBD1 is a possible D gene (5 bases). V was pared by 3 bases and J by 3 bases, with 14 bases between. CDR3 size: 15 residues. CDR1 is MNHNS, CDR2 SASEGT, per germline. The CDR3 sequence: CASSEKTGQYTEAFF. In nucleotides, the CDR3 is TGTGCCAGCAGTGAGAAAACTGGACAATACACTGAAGCTTTCTTT.

Within the sample, this clone is medium-sized. The chain couples TRBV28 to TRBJ2-5, with D tentatively TRBD2 (5 bases). This CDR3 contains 14 residues. The V end lost 6 bases, the J end lost 5 bases, and 16 bases lay between the germline ends. The germline V gene has CDR1 MDHEN and CDR2 SYDVKM. Here the CDR3 reads CASRPRSGWETQYF. The CDR3 DNA is TGTGCCAGCAGACCAAGGAGCGGTTGGGAGACCCAGTACTTC.

The sample holds many counts of this clone. CDR3 nucleotide sequence: TGCAGCGTTGAAGTGGTGGTGGGAGAGACCCAGTACTTC. Residues: CSVEVVVGETQYF. The V gene is TRBV29-1, the J gene TRBJ2-5; D remains ambiguous. This CDR3 is built from 13 residues. The V gene lost 1 base and the J gene lost 4 bases, with 10 bases spanning the gap. Germline V gene sequence: CDR1 SQVTM, CDR2 ANQGSEA.

This clone was seen a few times. V and J are TRBV27 and TRBJ1-1, with D hard to call. In germline, CDR1 is MNHEY, CDR2 SMNVEV (reference sequence). The CDR3 has 14 residues. V lost 5 bases and J 1 base, leaving 11 bases between the germline ends. CDR3 DNA: TGTGCCAGCAGTCCGAGGGTGGGGAACACTGAAGCTTTCTTT. Translating gives CASSPRVGNTEAFF.

The J gene is TRBJ1-6, the V gene TRBV5-1; weak D call: TRBD1 (5 bases). In germline, CDR1 is SGHRS, CDR2 YFSETQ. The CDR3 spans 16 residues. V dropped 0 bases and J dropped 8 bases, with 15 bases sitting between them. The CDR3 here is CASSLGMAARDSPLHF. The CDR3, as DNA: TGCGCCAGCAGCTTGGGTATGGCAGCCAGGGATTCACCCCTCCACTTT.

The chain combines TRBV6-1 with TRBJ1-2; 10 bases line up with TRBD1. V gave up 5 bases and J gave up 4 bases; unmatched junction bases: 7. This CDR3 has 15 amino acids. CDR1 MNHNS and CDR2 SASEGT come from the germline V gene. The CDR3 DNA reads TGTGCCAGCAGTCCAGGGACAGGGGCGATCTATGGCTACACCTTC. Translated: CASSPGTGAIYGYTF.

The rearrangement uses TRBV7-2 and TRBJ1-4; 7 positions match TRBD1. Germline values: CDR1 SGHTA, CDR2 FQGNSA. This CDR3 is built from 13 residues. In DNA form, the CDR3 reads TGTGTCGGCAGCAGGGGACAGTATGAAAAACTGTTTTTT. As protein: CVGSRGQYEKLFF.

The J gene is TRBJ2-2, the V gene TRBV11-3; maybe TRBD2 (7 bases). CDR3 length: 15 amino acids. V gave up 4 bases and J gave up 4 bases, with 13 bases separating them. The V gene's germline CDR1 is SGHNT and CDR2 YENEEA. CDR3 amino acids: CASSSGLGGTGELFF. The CDR3 nucleotides are TGTGCCAGCAGCTCCGGACTAGGGGGCACCGGGGAGCTGTTTTTT. Drawing the rest from reference TRBV11-3 and TRBJ2-2, the complete variable domain is EAGVVQSPRYKIIEKKQPVAFWCNPISGHNTLYWYLQNLGQGPELLIRYENEEAVDDSQLPKDRFSAERLKGVDSTLKIQPAELGDSAVYLCASSSGLGGTGELFFGEGSRLTVL.

There are a few counts of this clone. This chain links TRBV10-3 with TRBJ1-5; 10 bases are shared with TRBD1. The CDR3 runs 14 residues. Germline CDR1 and CDR2: ENHRY and SYGVKD. Trimming took 11 bases from V and 0 from J; bases not matched to a gene: 4. The CDR3 spells CAVGTGDSNQPQHF. In DNA form, the CDR3 reads TGTGCCGTCGGGACAGGGGATAGCAATCAGCCCCAGCATTTT.

The rearrangement links TRBV5-1 to TRBJ2-5, with 10 bases aligning to TRBD1. This CDR3 region has 15 residues. The V segment lost 3 bases and the J segment 3 bases; nucleotides outside the gene matches: 5. CDR1 is SGHRS and CDR2 is YFSETQ in the germline V gene. The CDR3 DNA reads as TGCGCCAGCAGCTCGCCGGGACAGGGGAAAGAGACCCAGTACTTC. Translation: CASSSPGQGKETQYF.

Only a few counts were recorded for this clone. This chain uses TRBV6-4 with TRBJ2-1; TRBD1 or TRBD2 may be the D gene (5 bases each). Per the germline V gene, CDR1 is MRHNA and CDR2 is SNTAGT. The CDR3 spans 13 residues. The V end lost 3 bases, the J end lost 7 bases, and 10 bases lay between the germline ends. CDR3 sequence: CASSDTRGNEQFF. The CDR3 nucleotides are TGTGCCAGCAGTGATACTAGGGGAAATGAGCAGTTCTTC.

CDR3 in amino acids: CSIPGETQYF. The CDR3 DNA reads TGCAGTATCCCTGGGGAGACCCAGTACTTC. This sequence joins TRBV20-1 and TRBJ2-5; D gene unclear. This CDR3 has 10 residues. Germline lookup yields CDR1 DFQATT and CDR2 SNEGSKA (reference sequence). Trimming took 8 bases from V and 5 from J, leaving 9 bases between them.